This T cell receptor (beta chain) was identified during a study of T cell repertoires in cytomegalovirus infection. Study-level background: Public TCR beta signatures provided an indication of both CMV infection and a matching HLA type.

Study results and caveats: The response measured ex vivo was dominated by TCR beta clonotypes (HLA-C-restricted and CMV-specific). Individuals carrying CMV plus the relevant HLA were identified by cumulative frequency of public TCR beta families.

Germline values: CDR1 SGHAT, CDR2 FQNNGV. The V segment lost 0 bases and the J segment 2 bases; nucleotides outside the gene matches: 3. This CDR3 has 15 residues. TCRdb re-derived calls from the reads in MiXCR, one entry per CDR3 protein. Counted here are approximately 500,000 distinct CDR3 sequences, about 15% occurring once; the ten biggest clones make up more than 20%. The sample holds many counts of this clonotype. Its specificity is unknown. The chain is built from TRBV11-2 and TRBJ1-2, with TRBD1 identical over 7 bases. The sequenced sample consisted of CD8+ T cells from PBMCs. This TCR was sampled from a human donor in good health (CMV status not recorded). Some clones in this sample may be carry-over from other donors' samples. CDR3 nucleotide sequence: TGTGCCAGCAGCTTAGAACAGGGGCGAAACTATGGCTACACCTTC. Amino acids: CASSLEQGRNYGYTF.